This T cell receptor beta chain was sequenced for a study of beta chain features in type 1 diabetes. Study-wide context: Age, gender, cell numbers and subset yield matched between patients and controls. Study outcomes and limitations: Moderately but significantly shorter TCRB CDR3s were found in Type 1 diabetes patients in all four CD4+ subsets. Sequencing from cDNA could over-represent high-TCR-expressing cells.

V shed 3 bases, J shed 4 bases, and the junction held 4 bases outside the gene matches. CDR3 length: 14 residues. Germline V CDR1 and CDR2: SGHAT, FQNNGV. The isolated RNA, all of it, was reverse transcribed, so expressed TCRB transcripts were what got sequenced. Produced via immunoSEQ multiplex PCR; TCRdb's table is partial and in-frame only. The sample has about 150,000 clones, 10% seen once. Sampling consisted of one heparinised blood draw per donor, averaging around 100 mL. CD45RO/CCR7/CD25/CD127/CD95/CD27 staining was used to isolate CD4+ naive, central memory, regulatory and stem cell-like memory cells by sorting. Points on this clone: The antigen is undetermined.

The gene calls are TRBV11-2 and TRBJ2-3; 7 bases line up with TRBD2. The sequencing input was central memory CD4+ T cells from blood. The receptor was isolated from a young man with type 1 diabetes. The DNA for the CDR3 is TGTGCCAGCAGCTTGACTAGCTGGGCAGATACGCAGTATTTT. Translated, it gives CASSLTSWADTQYF.